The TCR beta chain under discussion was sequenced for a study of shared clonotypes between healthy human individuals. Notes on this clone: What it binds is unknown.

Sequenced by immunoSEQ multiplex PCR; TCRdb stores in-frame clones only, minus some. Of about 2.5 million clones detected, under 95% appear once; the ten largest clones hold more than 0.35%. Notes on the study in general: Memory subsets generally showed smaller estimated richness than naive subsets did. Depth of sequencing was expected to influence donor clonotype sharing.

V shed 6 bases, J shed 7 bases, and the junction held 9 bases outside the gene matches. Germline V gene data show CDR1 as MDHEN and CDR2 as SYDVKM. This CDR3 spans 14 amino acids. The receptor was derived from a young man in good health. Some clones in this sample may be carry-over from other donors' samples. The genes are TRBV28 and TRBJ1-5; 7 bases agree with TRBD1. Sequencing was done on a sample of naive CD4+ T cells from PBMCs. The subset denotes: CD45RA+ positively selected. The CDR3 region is CASSQDTGAQPQHF. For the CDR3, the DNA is TGTGCCAGCAGCCAAGATACAGGGGCCCAGCCCCAGCATTTT.